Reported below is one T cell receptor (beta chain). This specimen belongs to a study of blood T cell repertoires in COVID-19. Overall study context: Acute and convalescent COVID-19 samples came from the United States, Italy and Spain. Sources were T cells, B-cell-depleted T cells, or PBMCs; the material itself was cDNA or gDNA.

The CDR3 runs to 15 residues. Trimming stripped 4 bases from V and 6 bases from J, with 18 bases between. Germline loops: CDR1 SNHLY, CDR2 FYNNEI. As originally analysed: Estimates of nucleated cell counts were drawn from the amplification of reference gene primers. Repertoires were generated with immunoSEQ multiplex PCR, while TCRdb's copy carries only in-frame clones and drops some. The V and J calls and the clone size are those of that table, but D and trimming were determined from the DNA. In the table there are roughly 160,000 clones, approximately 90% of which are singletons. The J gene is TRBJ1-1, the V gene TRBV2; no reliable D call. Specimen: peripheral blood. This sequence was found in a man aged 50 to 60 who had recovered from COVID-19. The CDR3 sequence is CASSARVGGLAEAFF. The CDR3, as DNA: TGTGCCAGCAGTGCGCGGGTAGGCGGGCTGGCTGAAGCTTTCTTT.